This is a list of T cell receptor beta chains from one sample in a study of cytomegalovirus exposure and HLA in healthy donors. Clones were read by immunoSEQ multiplex PCR, and TCRdb kept only the in-frame ones, dropping some. The table includes around 150,000 clones, roughly 80% detected once. Sequenced sample: PBMCs. These receptors were taken from a woman aged 25 to 39 in good health and CMV-seropositive. The CDR3 runs from the conserved cysteine through the conserved F or W. The D gene is left open where the match is weak. For some rows the clone size is stated as once, few or many, or as a class when expanded; others skip it.

d_call,j_call,v_call,cdr3_length,clone_size,cdr3_aa,cdr3_nt
NA,TRBJ1-5,TRBV7-2,15,NA,CASSLVVTGNQPQHF,TGTGCCAGCAGCTTAGTCGTTACAGGCAATCAGCCCCAGCATTTT
TRBD1,TRBJ1-5,TRBV28,16,NA,CASSPEPGQGHQPQHF,TGTGCCAGCAGTCCCGAACCGGGACAGGGGCATCAGCCCCAGCATTTT
TRBD1,TRBJ1-5,TRBV4-2,15,few,CASSRDGQGDQPQHF,TGTGCCAGCAGCAGAGACGGACAGGGGGACCAGCCCCAGCATTTT
NA,TRBJ1-6,TRBV19,13,NA,CASKAEGNSPLHF,TGTGCCAGTAAAGCGGAGGGCAATTCACCCCTCCACTTT
NA,TRBJ2-7,TRBV28,14,NA,CASSSPGFPYEQYF,TGTGCCAGCAGTTCCCCCGGGTTTCCCTACGAGCAGTACTTC
NA,TRBJ2-7,TRBV18,14,NA,CASSPNSGIHEQYF,TGTGCCAGCTCACCAAATTCGGGTATCCACGAGCAGTACTTC
NA,TRBJ1-4,TRBV6-5,14,once,CASSYSLTGEKLFF,TGTGCCAGCAGTTACTCGTTGACAGGAGAAAAACTGTTTTTT
TRBD2,TRBJ2-7,TRBV7-2,15,few,CASSSGQGGRYEQYF,TGTGCCAGCAGCAGCGGGCAGGGAGGGAGGTACGAGCAGTACTTC
NA,TRBJ1-1,TRBV21-1,17,NA,CASSNLKGDHMNTEAFF,TGTGCCAGCAGCAACCTCAAGGGGGACCACATGAACACTGAAGCTTTCTTT
TRBD1,TRBJ2-2,TRBV6-1,15,NA,CASKGQGGVPGELFF,TGTGCCAGCAAAGGACAGGGAGGAGTACCCGGGGAGCTGTTTTTT
NA,TRBJ1-2,TRBV7-8,16,NA,CASSLAGRVVAYGYTF,TGTGCCAGCAGCTTAGCAGGGAGAGTGGTCGCCTATGGCTACACCTTC
NA,TRBJ2-4,TRBV19,17,NA,CASSRIQGKGAKNIQYF,TGTGCCAGTAGTAGGATTCAGGGGAAGGGGGCCAAAAACATTCAGTACTTC
NA,TRBJ1-1,TRBV11-3,14,NA,CASSQTQGNTEAFF,TGTGCCAGCAGCCAAACTCAGGGGAACACTGAAGCTTTCTTT
NA,TRBJ1-2,TRBV5-1,14,few,CASSPAAGHYGYTF,TGCGCCAGCAGCCCGGCGGCGGGCCATTATGGCTACACCTTC
TRBD2,TRBJ2-1,TRBV7-9,13,NA,CASSLTSGGEWFF,TGTGCCAGCAGCTTAACTAGCGGGGGGGAATGGTTCTTC
NA,TRBJ1-1,TRBV6-1,14,NA,CASSELQGNTEAFF,TGTGCCAGCAGTGAACTACAGGGAAACACTGAAGCTTTCTTT
NA,TRBJ2-7,TRBV27,14,NA,CASSPPGTPYEQYF,TGTGCCAGCAGTCCCCCCGGGACACCCTACGAGCAGTACTTC
TRBD1,TRBJ1-2,TRBV28,14,NA,CASSTHRGPYGYTF,TGTGCCAGCAGTACCCACAGGGGCCCCTATGGCTACACCTTC
TRBD1,TRBJ1-2,TRBV23-1,15,NA,CASAGRYRGSHGYTF,TGCGCCAGCGCCGGACGGTACAGGGGATCCCATGGCTACACCTTC
NA,TRBJ2-1,TRBV5-1,16,NA,CASSLGPLAYYNEQFF,TGCGCCAGCAGCTTAGGCCCGCTAGCGTATTACAATGAGCAGTTCTTC
TRBD1,TRBJ2-1,TRBV14,15,NA,CASSLGTGPTKVQFF,TGTGCCAGCAGCCTAGGGACAGGGCCGACGAAGGTGCAGTTCTTC
TRBD2,TRBJ2-3,TRBV6-5,15,NA,CASRWTSGVTDTQYF,TGTGCCAGCAGATGGACTAGCGGGGTAACAGATACGCAGTATTTT
NA,TRBJ2-1,TRBV28,14,NA,CASSSTGSYNEQFF,TGTGCCAGCAGTTCAACAGGTTCCTACAATGAGCAGTTCTTC
NA,TRBJ1-2,TRBV18,13,NA,CASSPRAVYGYTF,TGTGCCAGCTCACCACGGGCAGTCTATGGCTACACCTTC
TRBD2,TRBJ2-1,TRBV6-4,15,NA,CASSNGGRGGNEQFF,TGTGCCAGCAGTAACGGCGGGCGGGGGGGCAATGAGCAGTTCTTC
TRBD1,TRBJ1-4,TRBV5-5,15,NA,CASSVLQGLGEKLFF,TGTGCCAGCAGCGTATTACAGGGGCTTGGTGAAAAACTGTTTTTT
NA,TRBJ1-3,TRBV6-1,15,few,CASSEGQSSGNTIYF,TGTGCCAGCAGTGAAGGACAGAGCTCTGGAAACACCATATATTTT
TRBD2,TRBJ2-3,TRBV6-6,15,once,CASSLGGGSTDTQYF,TGTGCCAGCAGTTTGGGCGGGGGGAGCACAGATACGCAGTATTTT
NA,TRBJ2-1,TRBV4-3,14,NA,CASSQEAGMGAQFF,TGCGCCAGCAGCCAGGAGGCGGGCATGGGAGCGCAGTTCTTC
NA,TRBJ1-1,TRBV5-4,15,NA,CASSLENRAGAEAFF,TGTGCCAGCAGCTTGGAGAACAGGGCGGGGGCTGAAGCTTTCTTT
NA,TRBJ1-1,TRBV2,13,NA,CASSVGVNTEAFF,TGTGCCAGCAGTGTAGGGGTGAACACTGAAGCTTTCTTT
TRBD1,TRBJ1-2,TRBV9,14,NA,CASNRDSPFYGYTF,TGTGCCAGCAACCGGGACAGTCCCTTCTATGGCTACACCTTC
NA,TRBJ1-1,TRBV29-1,14,NA,CSALVGGMNTEAFF,TGCAGCGCTCTGGTAGGAGGAATGAACACTGAAGCTTTCTTT
NA,TRBJ2-2,TRBV18,16,NA,CASSHTGPPNTGELFF,TGTGCCAGCTCCCACACAGGGCCACCGAACACCGGGGAGCTGTTTTTT
NA,TRBJ1-3,TRBV18,15,NA,CASSLTDSSGNTIYF,TGTGCCAGCTCACTGACAGATTCCTCTGGAAACACCATATATTTT
NA,TRBJ2-3,TRBV27,15,few,CASSFTGSRRDTQYF,TGTGCCAGCAGTTTCACCGGGAGCCGTCGAGATACGCAGTATTTT